This TCR beta chain derives from a study of T cell responses to AZD1222 COVID-19 vaccine. Between the trimmed V and J ends, which lost 2 bases and 2 bases, there was a span of 10 bases. The CDR3 is 15 residues long. Germline V lookup: CDR1 MNHNY, CDR2 SVGAGI (reference sequence). This clone was seen a few times. Assay: immunoSEQ multiplex PCR; the TCRdb copy retains only in-frame clones and omits some. The sample includes 90,000 to 150,000 clones, about 85% of them seen just once. The origin of this receptor is an adult who received the AZD1222 COVID-19 vaccine. The chain combines TRBV6-6 with TRBJ2-1; a possible D gene is TRBD2 (5 bases). Sequenced here: peripheral blood, sampled 28 days after the second AZD1222 dose. The CDR3 region has the DNA TGTGCCAGCAGTTACGGGAGTCCTACCTACAATGAGCAGTTCTTC. Translating gives CASSYGSPTYNEQFF.